The clone carrying this T cell receptor beta chain was observed once. These data belong to a study of T cells after posttransplantation cyclophosphamide. Profiled with immunoSEQ multiplex PCR; TCRdb holds only in-frame clones, not every one. The sample contains roughly 3,100 clones, about four fifths of which appear only once. J gave up 0 bases and V 4 bases, and 5 bases lay outside the gene matches. The CDR3 sequence is 16 residues long. The germline V gene encodes CDR1 SGDLS and CDR2 YYNGEE. Material for sequencing was CD8+ T cells sorted from bone marrow. The chain uses TRBV9 and TRBJ2-2, with 8 nucleotides matching TRBD2. The receptor was derived from a woman aged 55-70 years in good health, CMV-negative, and a related stem cell transplant donor. In nucleotides, the CDR3 is TGTGCCAGCAGCCCTAGCGGGCGCACGAACACCGGGGAGCTGTTTTTT. Translation gives CASSPSGRTNTGELFF. Full variable domain (outside the CDR3, taken from reference TRBV9 and TRBJ2-2): DSGVTQTPKHLITATGQRVTLRCSPRSGDLSVYWYQQSLDQGLQFLIQYYNGEERAKGNILERFSAQQFPDLHSELNLSSLELGDSALYFCASSPSGRTNTGELFFGEGSRLTVL.